This TCR beta chain stems from a study of blood T cell repertoires in COVID-19. Sequencing used immunoSEQ multiplex PCR; TCRdb keeps in-frame clones, though not all of them. In the table there are roughly 77,000 clones, approximately 79% of which are singletons. This CDR3 is built from 14 residues. The V and J ends lost 6 bases and 6 bases respectively, with 17 bases between them. The V gene's germline CDR1 is MDHEN and CDR2 SYDVKM. The sample comprised peripheral blood. This TCR derives from a man between 60 and 70 years old with active or convalescent COVID-19. The V call is TRBV28, the J call TRBJ1-1; D is possibly TRBD1 (6 bases). CDR3 region: CASRGHTEASEAFF. The CDR3 DNA reads TGTGCCAGCAGGGGACACACCGAAGCTTCTGAAGCTTTCTTT.